These 23 T cell receptor beta chains originate from one sample sequenced in a study of cytomegalovirus exposure and HLA in healthy donors. The PCR ran on 60 Vbeta and 13 Jbeta primers. The repertoire was sequenced with immunoSEQ multiplex PCR; TCRdb's copy has only in-frame clones and lacks some. The table shows some 120,000 clones, with roughly 80% occurring only once. The sample comprised PBMCs. These receptors all stem from a man aged 25-45 years in good health and CMV-seronegative.

The rearrangement joins TRBV5-4 to TRBJ2-7; 7 bases match TRBD1. CDR3 size: 11 residues. Looked up from germline, CDR1 is SGHNT and CDR2 is YYREEE (reference sequence). With V trimmed by 4 bases and J by 9 bases, 4 bases remained unmatched. Written as DNA, the CDR3 is TGTGCCAGCAGCGCTACAGGGGTGCAGTACTTC. It yields the protein CASSATGVQYF.

For the CDR3, the DNA is TGTGCTAGTGGTTTGGTACCCTCGTTTTTTCGTCTCACGAATTTAGGACAGGGCTCCTACGAGCAGTACTTC. Translated: CASGLVPSFFRLTNLGQGSYEQYF. This chain connects TRBV12-5 to TRBJ2-7; 8 bases agree with TRBD1. This CDR3 has 24 residues. Germline V gene data show CDR1 as LGHNT and CDR2 as FRNRAP. V lost 0 bases to trimming and J lost 0 bases; unmatched junction nucleotides: 28. Based on the CDR3 plus reference TRBV12-5 and TRBJ2-7, the full variable domain is DARVTQTPRHKVTEMGQEVTMRCQPILGHNTVFWYRQTMMQGLELLAYFRNRAPLDDSGMPKDRFSAEMPDATLATLKIQPSEPRDSAVYFCASGLVPSFFRLTNLGQGSYEQYFGPGTRLTVT.

In this sample, this clone turned up a few times. CDR3 protein: CASSEGSPNQPQHF. CDR3 DNA: TGTGCCAGCAGTGAGGGCAGTCCCAATCAGCCCCAGCATTTT. This chain links TRBV2 with TRBJ1-5; D is undetermined. Germline CDR1 SNHLY, CDR2 FYNNEI. Trimming pared 3 bases from V and 3 bases from J, leaving 9 bases between. CDR3 length: 14 residues.

This clone was recorded a few times. V and J are TRBV5-4 and TRBJ2-2; 8 bases are shared with TRBD2. Unmatched junction bases numbered 9, after V lost 3 bases and J lost 5 bases. Germline values: CDR1 SGHNT, CDR2 YYREEE (reference sequence). The CDR3 covers 16 residues. CDR3: CASSSLGSGTTGELFF. The CDR3 nucleotides are TGTGCCAGCAGCTCCTTGGGTAGCGGGACAACCGGGGAGCTGTTTTTT.

This chain connects TRBV19 to TRBJ1-3; possible D gene TRBD1, 5 bases. V was trimmed by 3 bases and J by 2 bases, leaving 8 bases between them. The germline V gene has CDR1 LNHDA and CDR2 SQIVND (reference sequence). There are 14 residues in the CDR3. The DNA of the CDR3 is TGTGCCAGTAGTATCGCGGGGCCTGGAAACACCATATATTTT. It is translated as CASSIAGPGNTIYF.

This clone was detected only a few times. The chain links TRBV19 to TRBJ1-3, with TRBD1 matching over 9 bases. The CDR3 covers 16 residues. Germline CDR1 is LNHDA and CDR2 is SQIVND (reference sequence). Germline trimming cut 5 bases from V and 3 bases from J; bases unmatched to any gene: 8. The DNA of the CDR3 is TGTGCCAGTAGTGAGGTCGACAGGGGGATTGGAAACACCATATATTTT. Protein sequence: CASSEVDRGIGNTIYF.

Written as DNA, the CDR3 is TGTGCCAGCAGTTACTCGGGGCTCAATGAGCAGTTCTTC. Amino acid sequence: CASSYSGLNEQFF. This chain connects TRBV6-5 to TRBJ2-1, with D perhaps matching TRBD1 (5 bases). The CDR3 is made up of 13 amino acids. The V gene's germline CDR1 is MNHEY and CDR2 SVGAGI. V dropped 0 bases and J dropped 6 bases, with 6 bases sitting between them.

This rearrangement joins TRBV27 to TRBJ2-3, with no clear D. CDR1 is MNHEY, CDR2 SMNVEV, per germline (reference sequence). CDR3 length equals 14 residues. The V end lost 2 bases, the J end lost 0 bases, and 6 bases lay between the germline ends. CDR3 protein: CASSLVASTDTQYF. CDR3 DNA sequence: TGTGCCAGCAGTTTAGTGGCTAGCACAGATACGCAGTATTTT.

This clone was picked up a small number of times. V gene TRBV6-6 combines with J gene TRBJ1-1; the D is unclear. From germline, CDR1 is MNHNY and CDR2 SVGAGI (reference sequence). The CDR3 has 12 amino acids. Trimming stripped 5 bases from V and 7 bases from J, with 11 bases between. CDR3 sequence: CASSALGSEAFF. The CDR3 DNA is TGTGCCAGCAGTGCATTGGGGAGTGAAGCTTTCTTT.

The chain carries TRBV6-5 and TRBJ2-2, with 12 bases matching TRBD2. Looked up from germline, CDR1 is MNHEY and CDR2 is SVGAGI. The CDR3 spans 16 residues. V trimming: 1 base; J trimming: 6 bases; junction bases outside the gene matches: 3. The DNA for the CDR3 is TGTGCCAGCAGTTACTACCTAGCGGGAGGGTCCGGGGAGCTGTTTTTT. This translates into CASSYYLAGGSGELFF.

The chain employs TRBV28 and TRBJ2-3, with 10 bases fitting TRBD2. Germline CDR1 reads MDHEN; CDR2 reads SYDVKM. The V gene end was trimmed by 5 bases and the J gene end by 5 bases; junction bases not matched to a gene: 7. This CDR3 is 15 amino acids long. CDR3 DNA: TGTGCCAGCAGTCGGAGCGGGAGGGCCTTAGATACGCAGTATTTT. It specifies CASSRSGRALDTQYF.

The chain joins TRBV23-1 to TRBJ1-5; no firm D call. Being an ORF, TRBV23-1 has a function that is uncertain. Deletions cut 6 bases from V and 5 bases from J, with 5 bases between. There are 11 residues in the CDR3. CDR3 sequence reads: CASSNDQPQHF. DNA of the CDR3: TGCGCCAGCAGCAATGATCAGCCCCAGCATTTT.

The chain uses TRBV2 and TRBJ1-5; D gene ambiguous. In germline, CDR1 is SNHLY, CDR2 FYNNEI. The length of the CDR3 is 13 residues. V lost 7 bases and J 0 bases, leaving 7 bases between the germline ends. CDR3 protein: CASNDYSNQPQHF. CDR3 DNA sequence: TGTGCCAGCAATGACTATAGCAATCAGCCCCAGCATTTT.

This rearrangement joins TRBV6-5 to TRBJ2-1; TRBD2 matches at 9 bases. Germline V lookup: CDR1 MNHEY, CDR2 SVGAGI. Losses at the gene ends were 2 bases for V and 5 bases for J; bases not matched to a gene: 4. This CDR3 has 15 residues. The DNA of the CDR3 is TGTGCCAGCAGTTACCGGTCTAGCGGGAACAATGAGCAGTTCTTC. Translating gives CASSYRSSGNNEQFF.

The V and J genes are TRBV27 and TRBJ2-3, with TRBD2 matching over 11 bases. This CDR3 has 16 amino acids. Germline V CDR1 and CDR2: MNHEY, SMNVEV (reference sequence). With V trimmed by 5 bases and J by 5 bases, 9 bases remained unmatched. The CDR3: CASSARLAGYRDTQYF. In DNA form, the CDR3 reads TGTGCCAGCAGTGCTCGACTAGCGGGATATAGAGATACGCAGTATTTT.

The chain has TRBV19 and TRBJ2-3, with 7 bases aligning to TRBD1. The length of the CDR3 is 14 residues. The V gene's germline CDR1 is LNHDA and CDR2 SQIVND (reference sequence). The V and J ends lost 7 bases and 3 bases, in that order; junction bases with no gene match: 7. This CDR3 is CASNTGVRTDTQYF. The CDR3 nucleotides read TGTGCCAGTAACACAGGGGTAAGGACAGATACGCAGTATTTT. The whole variable domain, filled in from reference TRBV19 and TRBJ2-3, reads DGGITQSPKYLFRKEGQNVTLSCEQNLNHDAMYWYRQDPGQGLRLIYYSQIVNDFQKGDIAEGYSVSREKKESFPLTVTSAQKNPTAFYLCASNTGVRTDTQYFGPGTRLTVL.

The chain recombines TRBV28 with TRBJ1-5; 9 nucleotides match TRBD1. Per the germline V gene, CDR1 is MDHEN and CDR2 is SYDVKM. V was clipped by 6 bases and J by 2 bases; unmatched bases: 8. The CDR3 is 16 residues long. CDR3 sequence reads: CASSLVRTGGNQPQHF. As DNA, the CDR3 is TGTGCCAGCAGCTTAGTACGGACAGGGGGCAATCAGCCCCAGCATTTT.

The genes are TRBV19 and TRBJ2-1, with D perhaps matching TRBD2 (5 bases). V lost 6 bases and J 6 bases, leaving 9 bases between the germline ends. This CDR3 comprises 12 residues. Germline V gene sequence: CDR1 LNHDA, CDR2 SQIVND (reference sequence). The CDR3 is CASRFRGNEQFF. In DNA, the CDR3 is TGTGCCAGTAGGTTCCGGGGCAATGAGCAGTTCTTC.

The chain uses TRBV21-1 and TRBJ1-5. TRBV21-1 is tagged as a pseudogene. The CDR3 is made up of 15 amino acids. The CDR3 DNA sequence: TGTGCCAGCCCATGTGCGGGGGCGGGCAATCAGCCCCAGCATTTT. Amino acids: CASPCAGAGNQPQHF.

The chain joins TRBV7-2 to TRBJ2-3; 8 bases line up with TRBD1. V lost 2 bases to trimming and J lost 2 bases; unmatched junction nucleotides: 6. Germline lookup yields CDR1 SGHTA and CDR2 FQGNSA. The CDR3 spans 16 residues. The CDR3 loop reads CASSLNDRGNTDTQYF. The CDR3 DNA reads as TGTGCCAGCAGCTTAAACGACAGGGGAAACACAGATACGCAGTATTTT.

In nucleotides, the CDR3 is TGTGCCAGCAGCTTCGCTGATTTAAGCGGGAGTGGGTTGTACGAGCAGTACTTC. This codes for CASSFADLSGSGLYEQYF. The chain uses TRBV5-6 and TRBJ2-7, with TRBD2 matching 8 bases. J lost 4 bases, V lost 2 bases, and 17 bases had no gene match. The CDR3 covers 18 residues. The germline gives CDR1 SGHDT, CDR2 YYEEEE.

The V and J genes are TRBV11-3 and TRBJ1-2; perhaps TRBD1 as D (6 bases). The ends were cut back, 1 base at V and 8 bases at J, with 14 bases in the middle. The CDR3 sequence is 14 residues long. The germline CDR1 and CDR2 sequences are SGHNT and YENEEA. The CDR3 DNA sequence: TGTGCCAGCAGCTTAGGGTTCTCAGGGGAAGGCTACACCTTC. Its protein product is CASSLGFSGEGYTF.

The chain has TRBV19 and TRBJ1-1; D is possibly TRBD1 (5 bases). The CDR3 is made up of 13 amino acids. Trimming took off 5 bases at V and 2 bases at J, with 9 bases between the two ends. CDR1 and CDR2 (germline): LNHDA, SQIVND (reference sequence). The chain's CDR3 is CASSWGVNTEAFF. The CDR3 DNA reads TGTGCCAGTAGTTGGGGGGTTAACACTGAAGCTTTCTTT.